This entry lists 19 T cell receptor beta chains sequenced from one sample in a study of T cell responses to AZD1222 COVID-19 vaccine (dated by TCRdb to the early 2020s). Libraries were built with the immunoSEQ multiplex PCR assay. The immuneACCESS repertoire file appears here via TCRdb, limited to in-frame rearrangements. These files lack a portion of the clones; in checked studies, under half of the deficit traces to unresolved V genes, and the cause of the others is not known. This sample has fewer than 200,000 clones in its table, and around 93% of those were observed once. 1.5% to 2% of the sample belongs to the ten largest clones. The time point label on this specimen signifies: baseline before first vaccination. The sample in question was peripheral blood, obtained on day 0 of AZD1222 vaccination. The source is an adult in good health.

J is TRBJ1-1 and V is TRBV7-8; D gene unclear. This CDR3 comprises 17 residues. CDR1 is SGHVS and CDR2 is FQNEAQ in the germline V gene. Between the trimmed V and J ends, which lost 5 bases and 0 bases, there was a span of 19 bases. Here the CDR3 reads CASSVRTSPVMNTEAFF. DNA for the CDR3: TGTGCCAGCAGCGTCCGGACTTCCCCCGTTATGAACACTGAAGCTTTCTTT.

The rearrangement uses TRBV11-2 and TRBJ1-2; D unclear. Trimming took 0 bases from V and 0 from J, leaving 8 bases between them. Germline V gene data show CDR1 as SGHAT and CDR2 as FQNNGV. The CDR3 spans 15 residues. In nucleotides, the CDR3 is TGTGCCAGCAGCTTAGATGTTGACACTAACTATGGCTACACCTTC. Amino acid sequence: CASSLDVDTNYGYTF.

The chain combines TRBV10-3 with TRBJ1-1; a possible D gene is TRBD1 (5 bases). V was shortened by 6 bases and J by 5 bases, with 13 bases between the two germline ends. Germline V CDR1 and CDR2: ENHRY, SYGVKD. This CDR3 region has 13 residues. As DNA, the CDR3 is TGTGCCATCAGAACACGAGGGGAGACTGAAGCTTTCTTT. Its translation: CAIRTRGETEAFF.

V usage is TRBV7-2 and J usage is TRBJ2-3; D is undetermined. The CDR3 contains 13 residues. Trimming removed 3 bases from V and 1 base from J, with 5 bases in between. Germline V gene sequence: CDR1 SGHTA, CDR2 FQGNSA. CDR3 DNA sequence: TGTGCCAGCAGCTTCCTGGGCACAGATACGCAGTATTTT. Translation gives CASSFLGTDTQYF.

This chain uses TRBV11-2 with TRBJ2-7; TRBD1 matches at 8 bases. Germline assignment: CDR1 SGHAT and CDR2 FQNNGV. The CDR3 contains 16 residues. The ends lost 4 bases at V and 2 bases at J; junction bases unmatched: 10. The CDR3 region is CASSSGGMGTPYEQYF. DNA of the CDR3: TGTGCCAGCAGCTCAGGGGGCATGGGCACCCCCTACGAGCAGTACTTC.

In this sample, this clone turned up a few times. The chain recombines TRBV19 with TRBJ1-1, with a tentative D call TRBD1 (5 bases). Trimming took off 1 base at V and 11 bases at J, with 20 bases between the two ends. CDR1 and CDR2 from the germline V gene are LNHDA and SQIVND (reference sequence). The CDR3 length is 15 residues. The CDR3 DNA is TGTGCCAGTAGTATAGCCCCTTGGGGCCCCGTTATGGCTTTCTTT. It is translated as CASSIAPWGPVMAFF. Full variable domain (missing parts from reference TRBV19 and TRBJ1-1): DGGITQSPKYLFRKEGQNVTLSCEQNLNHDAMYWYRQDPGQGLRLIYYSQIVNDFQKGDIAEGYSVSREKKESFPLTVTSAQKNPTAFYLCASSIAPWGPVMAFFGQGTRLTVV.

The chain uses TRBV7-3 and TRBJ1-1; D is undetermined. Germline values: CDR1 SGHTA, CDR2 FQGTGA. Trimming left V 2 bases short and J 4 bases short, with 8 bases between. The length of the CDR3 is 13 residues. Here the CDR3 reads CASSLGGPTEAFF. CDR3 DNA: TGTGCCAGCAGCTTAGGTGGTCCCACTGAAGCTTTCTTT.

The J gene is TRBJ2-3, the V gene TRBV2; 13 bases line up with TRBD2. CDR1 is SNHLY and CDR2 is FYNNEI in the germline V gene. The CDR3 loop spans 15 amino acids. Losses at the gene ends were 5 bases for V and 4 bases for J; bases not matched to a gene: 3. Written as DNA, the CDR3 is TGTGCCAGCAGTCGGACTAGCGGGAGTGCAGATACGCAGTATTTT. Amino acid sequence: CASSRTSGSADTQYF.

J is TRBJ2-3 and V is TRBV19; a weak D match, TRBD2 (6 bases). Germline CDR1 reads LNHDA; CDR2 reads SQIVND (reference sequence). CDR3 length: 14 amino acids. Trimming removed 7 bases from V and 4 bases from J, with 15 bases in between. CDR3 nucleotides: TGTGCCAGTAACCCTAGCGAGATTTCAGATACGCAGTATTTT. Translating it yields CASNPSEISDTQYF.

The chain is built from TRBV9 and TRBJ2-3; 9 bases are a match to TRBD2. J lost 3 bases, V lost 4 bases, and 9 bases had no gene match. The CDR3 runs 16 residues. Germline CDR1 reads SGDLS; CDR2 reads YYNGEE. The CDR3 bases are TGTGCCAGCAGCCCCCGCGGCGGGAGGGGAACAGATACGCAGTATTTT. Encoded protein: CASSPRGGRGTDTQYF. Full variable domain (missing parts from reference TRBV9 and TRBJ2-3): DSGVTQTPKHLITATGQRVTLRCSPRSGDLSVYWYQQSLDQGLQFLIQYYNGEERAKGNILERFSAQQFPDLHSELNLSSLELGDSALYFCASSPRGGRGTDTQYFGPGTRLTVL.

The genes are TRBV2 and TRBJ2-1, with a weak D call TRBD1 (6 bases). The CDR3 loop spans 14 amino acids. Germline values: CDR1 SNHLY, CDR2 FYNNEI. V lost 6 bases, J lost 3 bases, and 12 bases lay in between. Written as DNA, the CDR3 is TGTGCCAGCAGCCAGTACAGGGTCTACAATGAGCAGTTCTTC. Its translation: CASSQYRVYNEQFF.

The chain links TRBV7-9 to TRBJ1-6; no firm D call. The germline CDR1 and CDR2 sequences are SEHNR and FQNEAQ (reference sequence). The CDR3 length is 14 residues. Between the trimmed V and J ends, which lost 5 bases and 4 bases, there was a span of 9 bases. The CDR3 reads CASSPDPYNSPLHF. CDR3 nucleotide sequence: TGTGCCAGCAGCCCGGACCCATATAATTCACCCCTCCACTTT.

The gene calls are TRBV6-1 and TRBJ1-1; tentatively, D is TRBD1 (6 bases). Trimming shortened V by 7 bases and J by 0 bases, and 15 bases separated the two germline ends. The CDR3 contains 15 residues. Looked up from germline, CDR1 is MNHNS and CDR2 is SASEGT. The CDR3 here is CASTHPGQMNTEAFF. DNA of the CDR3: TGTGCCAGCACCCACCCAGGACAGATGAACACTGAAGCTTTCTTT.

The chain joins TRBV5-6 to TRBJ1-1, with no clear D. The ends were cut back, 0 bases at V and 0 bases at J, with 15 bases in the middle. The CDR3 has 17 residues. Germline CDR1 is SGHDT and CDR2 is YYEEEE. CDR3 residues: CASSLDLGRNMNTEAFF. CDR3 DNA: TGTGCCAGCAGCTTGGATTTGGGCAGAAACATGAACACTGAAGCTTTCTTT.

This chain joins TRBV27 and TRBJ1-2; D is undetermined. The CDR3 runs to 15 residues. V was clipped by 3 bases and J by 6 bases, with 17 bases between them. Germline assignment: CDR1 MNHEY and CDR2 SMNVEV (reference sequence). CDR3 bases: TGTGCCAGCAGTTTTTCTCTGTCTAGCGGGGATGGCTACACCTTC. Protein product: CASSFSLSSGDGYTF.

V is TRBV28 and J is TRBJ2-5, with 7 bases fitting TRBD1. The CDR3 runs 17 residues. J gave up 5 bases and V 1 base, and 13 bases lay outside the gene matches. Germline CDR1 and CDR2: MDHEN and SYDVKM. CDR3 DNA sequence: TGTGCCAGCAGTTTATTACAGAACAGGGGACAAAGGGAGACCCAGTACTTC. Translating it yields CASSLLQNRGQRETQYF.

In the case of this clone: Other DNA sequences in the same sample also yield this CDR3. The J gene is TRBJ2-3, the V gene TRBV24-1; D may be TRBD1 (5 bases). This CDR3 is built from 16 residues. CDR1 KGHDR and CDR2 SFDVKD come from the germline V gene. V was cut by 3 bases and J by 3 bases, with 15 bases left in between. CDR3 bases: TGTGCCACCAGTGATCTCGGACAAGGAAGTACAGATACGCAGTATTTT. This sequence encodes CATSDLGQGSTDTQYF.

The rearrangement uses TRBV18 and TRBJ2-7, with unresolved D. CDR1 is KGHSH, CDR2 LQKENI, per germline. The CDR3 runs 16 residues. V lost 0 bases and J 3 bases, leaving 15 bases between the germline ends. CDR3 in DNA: TGTGCCAGCTCACCACCGGTCACGACGGGTTACTACGAGCAGTACTTC. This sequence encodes CASSPPVTTGYYEQYF.

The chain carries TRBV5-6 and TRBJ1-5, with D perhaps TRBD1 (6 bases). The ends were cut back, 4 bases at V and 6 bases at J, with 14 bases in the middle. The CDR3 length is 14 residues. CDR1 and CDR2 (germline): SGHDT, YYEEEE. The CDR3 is CASSGRGGGQPQHF. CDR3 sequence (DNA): TGTGCCAGCAGCGGCAGGGGAGGGGGTCAGCCCCAGCATTTT.